Shown below are 3 T cell receptor beta chains from a single sample sequenced in a study of OX40 agonist ivuxolimab in advanced cancers. Here immunoSEQ multiplex PCR was the method, and the copy in TCRdb shows in-frame clones only, minus some. The data hold roughly 48,000 clones, with around 83% observed a single time. The source material was CD4+ or CD8+ T cells sorted from blood, sampled in a trial of the OX40 agonist ivuxolimab. The receptors derive from an adult with an advanced solid tumor such as melanoma, head and neck, liver or kidney cancer.

The rearrangement links TRBV15 to TRBJ1-2; the D is unclear. Per germline, CDR1 LNHNV and CDR2 YYDKDF (reference sequence). V lost 2 bases, J lost 1 base, and 8 bases lay in between. The CDR3 runs to 14 residues. The CDR3 coding sequence is TGTGCCACCAGCAGAACCAGGCTTAACTATGGCTACACCTTC. It yields the protein CATSRTRLNYGYTF.

V and J are TRBV30 and TRBJ1-4; possible D gene TRBD1, 5 bases. V was clipped by 3 bases and J by 0 bases, with 11 bases between them. The germline V gene encodes CDR1 GTSNPN and CDR2 SVGIG (reference sequence). The CDR3 is made up of 15 amino acids. CDR3 protein: CAWRPRGATNEKLFF. The CDR3 DNA is TGTGCCTGGAGACCACGAGGGGCAACTAATGAAAAACTGTTTTTT.

J is TRBJ2-3 and V is TRBV7-8; D unclear. The germline V and J ends were trimmed by 1 base and 0 bases, with 8 bases remaining between them. CDR1 SGHVS and CDR2 FQNEAQ come from the germline V gene. The CDR3 consists of 15 residues. In DNA, the CDR3 is TGTGCCAGCAGCTTAGGTTACGGCAGCACAGATACGCAGTATTTT. Amino acid sequence: CASSLGYGSTDTQYF.